These T cell receptor beta chains were read from a single sample in a study of blood T cell repertoires in COVID-19. The method was immunoSEQ multiplex PCR; TCRdb's version includes in-frame clones alone and lacks a portion of them. The data contain around 200,000 clones, about 90% of them singletons. The source material was PBMCs or T cells enriched from blood (not recorded which). The receptors stem from a man younger than 40 who had recovered from COVID-19. Each CDR3 is given with its conserved first and last residue. D genes are given only for firm matches. Size is stated for part of the rows, as once, few or many counts, or as a class when the clone is expanded.

D gene	clone size	V gene	J gene	CDR3 protein	CDR3 DNA
-	-	TRBV7-2	TRBJ2-3	CASSLDRVGSTDTQYF	TGTGCCAGCAGCTTAGACAGGGTGGGTAGCACAGATACGCAGTATTTT
-	-	TRBV27	TRBJ1-1	CASSLAGYTEAFF	TGTGCCAGCAGTTTGGCGGGGTACACTGAAGCTTTCTTT
TRBD2	-	TRBV24-1	TRBJ2-1	CATSDRGLAGVDEQFF	TGTGCCACCAGTGACCGCGGACTAGCGGGAGTCGATGAGCAGTTCTTC
TRBD1	-	TRBV4-3	TRBJ2-7	CASSPDRGLYEQYF	TGCGCCAGCAGTCCCGACAGGGGGCTCTACGAGCAGTACTTC
-	-	TRBV3-1/TRBV3-2	TRBJ1-1	CASSHQGTEAFF	TGTGCCAGCAGCCACCAGGGCACTGAAGCTTTCTTT
-	-	TRBV2	TRBJ1-1	CASSGREGTEAFF	TGTGCCAGCAGTGGGAGGGAAGGCACTGAAGCTTTCTTT
-	-	TRBV18	TRBJ1-1	CASSGGGPEAFF	TGTGCCAGCTCTGGTGGCGGGCCTGAAGCTTTCTTT
-	-	TRBV29-1	TRBJ1-2	CSVKIQGGGYTF	TGCAGCGTCAAGATACAGGGCGGGGGCTACACCTTC
TRBD1	-	TRBV6-5	TRBJ1-2	CASSGQGFGYGYTF	TGTGCCAGCAGCGGACAGGGCTTTGGATATGGCTACACCTTC
-	-	TRBV6-2/TRBV6-3	TRBJ2-7	CASSLRGAGSDYEQYF	TGTGCCAGCAGTTTAAGGGGAGCGGGCAGCGACTACGAGCAGTACTTC
TRBD1	-	TRBV29-1	TRBJ1-2	CSASYRGQYGYTF	TGCAGCGCATCATACAGGGGGCAGTATGGCTACACCTTC
TRBD1	-	TRBV19	TRBJ2-7	CASTTSGTGGYEQYF	TGTGCCAGTACCACGTCCGGGACAGGGGGCTACGAGCAGTACTTC
TRBD1	-	TRBV4-3	TRBJ1-1	CASSFIPGTGDIEAFF	TGCGCCAGCAGCTTCATACCCGGGACAGGGGATATTGAAGCTTTCTTT
-	-	TRBV4-3	TRBJ2-1	CASSQEDPYRPLTYNEQFF	TGCGCCAGCAGCCAAGAAGACCCCTACAGGCCACTTACCTACAATGAGCAGTTCTTC
-	-	TRBV11-3	TRBJ2-2	CASSFSAGGGELFF	TGTGCCAGCAGCTTCTCGGCCGGGGGCGGGGAGCTGTTTTTT
-	-	TRBV18	TRBJ2-3	CASSLVQGSPDTQYF	TGTGCCAGCTCACTTGTACAGGGATCCCCAGATACGCAGTATTTT
-	-	TRBV18	TRBJ2-5	CASSPPGPTENPSQETQYF	TGTGCCAGCTCACCACCGGGGCCTACAGAAAATCCTAGCCAAGAGACCCAGTACTTC
-	-	TRBV29-1	TRBJ2-7	CSVVTDYEQYF	TGCAGCGTTGTTACTGACTACGAGCAGTACTTC
TRBD1	-	TRBV9	TRBJ1-2	CASSVDRGQGQHRASNYGYTF	TGTGCCAGCAGCGTAGATAGGGGGCAAGGGCAGCACAGGGCTTCTAACTATGGCTACACCTTC
-	-	TRBV7-2	TRBJ2-1	CASGQTYNEQFF	TGTGCCAGTGGACAAACCTACAATGAGCAGTTCTTC
TRBD1	-	TRBV6-5	TRBJ2-7	CASSSQRTGSYEQYF	TGTGCCAGCAGTTCCCAGAGGACAGGCTCCTACGAGCAGTACTTC
-	-	TRBV19	TRBJ2-3	CASSMGGSDTQYF	TGTGCCAGTAGTATGGGGGGTTCAGATACGCAGTATTTT
-	once	TRBV2	TRBJ1-1	CASSEVLSGGEAFF	TGTGCCAGCAGTGAAGTCTTATCCGGAGGTGAAGCTTTCTTT
-	-	TRBV24-1	TRBJ1-4	CATSDSGRGEKLFF	TGTGCCACCAGTGATTCCGGGAGGGGTGAAAAACTGTTTTTT
-	-	TRBV12-3/TRBV12-4	TRBJ2-7	CASSINRDYEQYF	TGTGCCAGCAGTATAAACAGGGACTACGAGCAGTACTTC
-	-	TRBV5-1	TRBJ1-2	CASSLATGGSYGYTF	TGCGCCAGCAGCTTGGCCACGGGGGGCAGCTATGGCTACACCTTC
TRBD1	-	TRBV4-3	TRBJ2-7	CASSQGTGRYEQYF	TGCGCCAGCAGCCAAGGGACAGGTCGATACGAGCAGTACTTC
TRBD2	-	TRBV27	TRBJ2-7	CASRSSGLAGGHPYEQYF	TGTGCCAGCAGATCCTCGGGGCTAGCGGGGGGCCATCCCTACGAGCAGTACTTC
TRBD2	-	TRBV6-5	TRBJ2-5	CASKTLGAGEETQYF	TGTGCCAGCAAGACGCTCGGGGCGGGAGAAGAGACCCAGTACTTC
-	-	TRBV27	TRBJ1-2	CASSLSGQRLNGYTF	TGTGCCAGCAGTTTATCTGGACAGAGACTTAATGGCTACACCTTC
-	-	TRBV30	TRBJ2-2	CAWAGTGELFF	TGTGCCTGGGCAGGGACCGGGGAGCTGTTTTTT
TRBD1	few	TRBV7-9	TRBJ2-1	CASSLKGATGFDNEQFF	TGTGCCAGCAGCTTAAAGGGGGCGACAGGGTTCGACAATGAGCAGTTCTTC
TRBD1	few	TRBV9	TRBJ2-7	CASSVAGTGVYEQYF	TGTGCCAGCAGCGTAGCCGGGACAGGGGTCTACGAGCAGTACTTC
TRBD1	-	TRBV5-8	TRBJ1-5	CASSLERGQAGQPQHF	TGTGCCAGCAGCTTGGAAAGGGGGCAGGCCGGTCAGCCCCAGCATTTT
TRBD2	-	TRBV5-1	TRBJ2-1	CASSSQVAGGNEQFF	TGCGCCAGCAGCTCTCAGGTGGCGGGAGGCAATGAGCAGTTCTTC
-	-	TRBV6-5	TRBJ2-3	CASINQGECTDTQYF	TGTGCCAGCATCAACCAGGGTGAGTGCACAGATACGCAGTATTTT
-	-	TRBV18	TRBJ2-5	CASSPRGQQETQYF	TGTGCCAGCTCACCGCGCGGACAGCAAGAGACCCAGTACTTC